This T cell receptor beta chain was recovered during a study of Tregs in tolerant kidney transplant recipients (dated by TCRdb to the late 2010s). For the wider study: The study applied TCRbeta sequencing to find donor-specific regulatory T cells before combined kidney and bone marrow transplantation and then followed those same cells after transplant. In 3 healthy controls, several methods of expanding Tregs specific for an allogeneic donor were compared by TCRbeta repertoire sequencing. What the authors observed across the whole study: Biological reproducibility was not directly assessed, although technical replication error appeared to be minimal. Because the study included only a small number of patients, the results must be confirmed in larger populations and under other immunosuppression protocols. The most biologically relevant and donor-specific TCRbeta repertoire appeared to be identified by expanding Tregs with activated donor B cells.

The germline V gene supplies CDR1 SGDLS and CDR2 YYNGEE. The germline V end is reduced by 3 bases and the J end by 5 bases; junction bases left unmatched: 6. The CDR3 runs 16 amino acids, cysteine and phenylalanine included. The sequence is cut down to CDR3 DNA, 48 bases in frame from base 1. As for this clone: Its antigen has not been determined. No base qualities exist here, and no much larger clone lies one base off it.

Genomic DNA was extracted from sorted cells with the QIAGEN DNeasy Blood and Tissue Kit for TCRbeta CDR3 sequencing. Through immunoSEQ, high-throughput TCRbeta CDR3 sequencing was done commercially, including PCR amplification with internal controls and bias correction. As for how the authors treated the data: Unique productive TCRbeta sequences were defined by CDR3 nucleotide sequence where primers matched, and otherwise by CDR3 amino acid sequence together with Vbeta and Jbeta genes. As a correction for sorting error, sequences shared between sorted populations at a frequency ratio of 2:1 or less were discarded, and the remaining shared sequences were assigned to the higher population. A sequence counted as donor-reactive if, in CFSE-low cells, the sequence had a frequency of at least 0.01% and was expanded at least 5-fold compared with unstimulated cells. Repertoire divergence was quantified by Jensen-Shannon divergence using the top 100 TCRbeta sequences ranked by frequency. For samples with multiple sequencing runs, sorting error was corrected separately for each run before the runs were pooled. As stored in TCRdb, this immuneACCESS dataset retains in-frame rearrangements with V and J assigned. A fraction of the clones does not appear; measured against another copy, unresolved V genes explain less than half of the discrepancy, and the remainder lacks a known reason. That table is the source of V, J and clone size, and D and trimming were worked out from the DNA. In all, the sample holds 85,000 to 95,000 clones, and around 90% of those were seen once. The ten largest clones take up about 4.9% of the sample.

Thawed PBMCs were FACS-sorted into unstimulated Tregs (CD4+CD25+CD127-), CD4+ non-Tregs (CD4+CD25-), CD4 cells and CD8 cells. Healthy control blood was obtained either as purchased buffy coats or from healthy volunteers. Healthy control blood was processed to PBMCs by Ficoll density gradient and cryopreserved, and patient PBMCs were collected before and after transplant. Sequencing was done on a sample of CD8+ T cells from blood. The chain was built from TRBV9 and TRBJ2-3; TRBD2 lines up with 13 middle nucleotides. The receptor comes from a human donor in good health. The DNA reads TGTGCCAGCAGCGGCGGACTAGCGGGAGTGTTAGATACGCAGTATTTT. This translates into CASSGGLAGVLDTQYF. With all but the CDR3 taken from the reference TRBV9 and TRBJ2-3 genes, the full variable domain is: DSGVTQTPKHLITATGQRVTLRCSPRSGDLSVYWYQQSLDQGLQFLIQYYNGEERAKGNILERFSAQQFPDLHSELNLSSLELGDSALYFCASSGGLAGVLDTQYFGPGTRLTVL.